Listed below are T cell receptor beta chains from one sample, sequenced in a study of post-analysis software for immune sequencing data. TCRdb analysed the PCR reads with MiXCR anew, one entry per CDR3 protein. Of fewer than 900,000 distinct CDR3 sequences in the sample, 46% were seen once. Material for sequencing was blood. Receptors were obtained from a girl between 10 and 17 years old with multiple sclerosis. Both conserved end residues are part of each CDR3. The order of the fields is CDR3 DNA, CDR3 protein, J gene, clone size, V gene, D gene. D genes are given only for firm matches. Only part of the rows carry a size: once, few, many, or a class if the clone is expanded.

TGTGCCAGCAGTTTAGACAGGGGTGGTACCTACAATGAGCAGTTCTTC | CASSLDRGGTYNEQFF | TRBJ2-1 | . | TRBV12-3/TRBV12-4 | TRBD1
TGTGCCAGCACCACAGGGGCAACTAATGAAAAACTGTTTTTT | CASTTGATNEKLFF | TRBJ1-4 | . | TRBV6-5 | TRBD1
TGCGCCAGCAGCCAAGATCAGGGACAGGGGGCCGGGGAGCTGTTTTTT | CASSQDQGQGAGELFF | TRBJ2-2 | . | TRBV4-3 | TRBD1
TGTGCCAGTATCAAGGAAGTTTTGGGAGGCCAAGAGACCCAGTACTTC | CASIKEVLGGQETQYF | TRBJ2-5 | . | TRBV6-1 | .
TGTGCCTGGAGTGGACAGGGCAACAAGCAGTACTTC | CAWSGQGNKQYF | TRBJ2-5 | . | TRBV30 | TRBD1
TGTGCCAGCAGCCCCATTAGACTAGCGGGAGTCTCGGCGGAGCAGTACTTC | CASSPIRLAGVSAEQYF | TRBJ2-7 | few | TRBV5-6 | TRBD2
TGTGCCAGCAGCCAGGATACTAGCGGGGGGACTAGCACAGATACGCAGTATTTT | CASSQDTSGGTSTDTQYF | TRBJ2-3 | . | TRBV4-2 | TRBD2
TGCAGTGCTAGAAGGTTGCGGGAGGGCCCAGATACGCAGTATTTT | CSARRLREGPDTQYF | TRBJ2-3 | . | TRBV20-1 | TRBD2
TGTGCCAGCAGCTTGTCCGGGACAGGGCGATCTGAAGCTTTCTTT | CASSLSGTGRSEAFF | TRBJ1-1 | . | TRBV5-5 | TRBD1
TGCAGTGCTTTGCCCCCGCCGAGCGGGAGTCCAGATGCGCAGTATTTT | CSALPPPSGSPDAQYF | TRBJ2-3 | . | TRBV20-1 | TRBD2
TGTGCCAGCAGGGGGGCGAATGCCTACGAGCAGTACTTC | CASRGANAYEQYF | TRBJ2-7 | . | TRBV6-5 | .
TGTGCCAGCAGCCAAGCGAGCTCTGGGGCCAACGTCCTGACTTTC | CASSQASSGANVLTF | TRBJ2-6 | few | TRBV3-1 | .
TGCGCCAGCAGCGCCCAGGGACTAGCGGGAGCTGATGAGCAGTTCTTC | CASSAQGLAGADEQFF | TRBJ2-1 | few | TRBV5-1 | TRBD2
TGCAGTGCTAATGGGCGCGGGAGCTCCTACAATGAGCAGTTCTTC | CSANGRGSSYNEQFF | TRBJ2-1 | . | TRBV20-1 | TRBD2
TGTGCCTGGAGTGCGACAGGGTATGGCTACACCTTC | CAWSATGYGYTF | TRBJ1-2 | . | TRBV30 | TRBD1
TGCAGTGCGGAGTCGGGGACGTATAGCAATCAGCCCCAGCATTTT | CSAESGTYSNQPQHF | TRBJ1-5 | . | TRBV20-1 | .
TGTGCCAGCAGTTCGGACGGGAGAAGCACAGATACGCAGTATTTT | CASSSDGRSTDTQYF | TRBJ2-3 | . | TRBV12-3/TRBV12-4 | .
TGCGCCAGTGCTGCAGGGGAGGCACCTTCCTACGAGCAGTACTTC | CASAAGEAPSYEQYF | TRBJ2-7 | few | TRBV10-2 | .
TGTGCCAGCAGTCCGGTCAGGCCCTACGAGCAGTACTTC | CASSPVRPYEQYF | TRBJ2-7 | few | TRBV12-3/TRBV12-4 | .
TGCAGTGCTAGATCATCTAGCGGATCCCAAGAGACCCAGTACTTC | CSARSSSGSQETQYF | TRBJ2-5 | . | TRBV20-1 | TRBD2
TGTGCCAGCAGCTTAGGGAGCCCGGCCTCCGCTTTCTTT | CASSLGSPASAFF | TRBJ1-1 | . | TRBV7-2 | .
TGCAGTGCTACCCGACTAGCGGGAGTTACTTACGAGCAGTACTTC | CSATRLAGVTYEQYF | TRBJ2-7 | few | TRBV20-1 | TRBD2
TGTGCCAGCAGTTTAGAGGCGGGGACGCAGTATTTT | CASSLEAGTQYF | TRBJ2-3 | . | TRBV12-3/TRBV12-4 | .